This T cell receptor beta chain was captured in a study of blood T cell repertoires in COVID-19. Study background: Collection of acute and convalescent COVID-19 samples took place in the United States, Italy and Spain. In each case, the material was cDNA or gDNA derived from T cells, B-cell-depleted T cells, or PBMCs.

Clones were sequenced by immunoSEQ multiplex PCR, and TCRdb holds only the in-frame ones, with some missing. Of under 150,000 clones listed, 70% to 85% are singletons. Germline V gene sequence: CDR1 SGHRS, CDR2 YFSETQ. V was shortened by 0 bases and J by 5 bases, with 11 bases between the two germline ends. CDR3 size: 14 residues. The chain joins TRBV5-1 to TRBJ2-5; D is possibly TRBD2 (6 bases). The specimen was peripheral blood. The TCR comes from a woman aged 80 or over in a cohort sampled during active or convalescent COVID-19. The CDR3 DNA sequence: TGCGCCAGCAGCTTGGAACAGGCGGGGGAGACCCAGTACTTC. Its translation is CASSLEQAGETQYF.